This entry lists 4 T cell receptor beta chains sequenced from one sample in a study of beta chain features in type 1 diabetes. Expressed TCRB transcripts were sequenced because the isolated RNA had all been reverse transcribed beforehand. Only in-frame clones appear in the TCRdb table, and some are missing; sequencing was by immunoSEQ multiplex PCR. The data hold fewer than 250,000 clones, with 11% to 15% observed a single time. The sample consisted of naive CD4+ T cells from blood. The source is a woman between 40 and 55 years old in good health.

J is TRBJ2-5 and V is TRBV1; the table gives TRBD2 as D, unverified against the DNA. TRBV1 is recorded as a pseudogene. The CDR3 covers 15 residues. The chain's CDR3 is CTSSRTSGGIKTQYF. The CDR3, as DNA: TGCACCAGCAGTCGGACTAGCGGGGGTATAAAGACCCAGTACTTC.

This clone was observed a few times. V gene TRBV10-2 combines with J gene TRBJ1-6, with TRBD1 matching 7 bases. This CDR3 contains 14 residues. CDR1 is WSHSY and CDR2 is SAAADI in the germline V gene. The V gene end was trimmed by 4 bases and the J gene end by 10 bases; junction bases not matched to a gene: 7. CDR3 in DNA: TGCGCCAGCAGTGCAACAGGGGAAGAATCACCCCTCCACTTT. Protein product: CASSATGEESPLHF.

V is TRBV18 and J is TRBJ2-6, with D tentatively TRBD1 (6 bases). CDR3 length: 20 residues. The V gene's germline CDR1 is KGHSH and CDR2 LQKENI. V was pared by 6 bases and J by 2 bases, with 26 bases between. For the CDR3, the DNA is TGTGCCAGCTCGCCTCAGGGGAGAACAGGGAATCTTCCTGGGGCCAACGTCCTGACTTTC. The encoded protein is CASSPQGRTGNLPGANVLTF.

This clone was counted only a few times. The chain recombines TRBV6-5 with TRBJ2-5; D uncertain. Trimming removed 5 bases from V and 4 bases from J, with 11 bases in between. This CDR3 region has 13 residues. CDR1 and CDR2 from the germline V gene are MNHEY and SVGAGI. The CDR3 DNA sequence: TGTGCCAGCAGTAGTCCAGTCTTAGAGACCCAGTACTTC. Its translation: CASSSPVLETQYF.